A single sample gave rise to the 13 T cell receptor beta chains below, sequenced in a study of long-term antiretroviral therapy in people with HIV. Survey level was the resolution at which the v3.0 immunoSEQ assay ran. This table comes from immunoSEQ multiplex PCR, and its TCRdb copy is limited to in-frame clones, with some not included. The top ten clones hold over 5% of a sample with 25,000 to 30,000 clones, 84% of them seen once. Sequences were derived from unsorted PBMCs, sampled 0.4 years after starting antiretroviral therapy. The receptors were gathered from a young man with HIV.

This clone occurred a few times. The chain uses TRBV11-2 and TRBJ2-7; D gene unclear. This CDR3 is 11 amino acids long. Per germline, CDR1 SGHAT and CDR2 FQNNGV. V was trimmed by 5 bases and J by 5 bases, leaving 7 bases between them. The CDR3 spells CASSPVDEQYF. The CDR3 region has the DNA TGTGCCAGCAGCCCAGTGGACGAGCAGTACTTC.

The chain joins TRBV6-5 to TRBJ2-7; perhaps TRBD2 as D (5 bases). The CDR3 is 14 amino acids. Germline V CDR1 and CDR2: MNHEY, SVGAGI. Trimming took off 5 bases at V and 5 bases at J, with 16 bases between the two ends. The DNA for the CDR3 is TGTGCCAGCAGTGTCATTCCGGGGAAGCACGAGCAGTACTTC. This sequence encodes CASSVIPGKHEQYF.

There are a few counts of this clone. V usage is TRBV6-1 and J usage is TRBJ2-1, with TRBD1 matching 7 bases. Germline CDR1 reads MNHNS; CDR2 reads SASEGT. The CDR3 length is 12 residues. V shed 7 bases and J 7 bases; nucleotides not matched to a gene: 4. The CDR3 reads CASMTGRNEQFF. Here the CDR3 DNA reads TGTGCCAGCATGACAGGGAGAAATGAGCAGTTCTTC.

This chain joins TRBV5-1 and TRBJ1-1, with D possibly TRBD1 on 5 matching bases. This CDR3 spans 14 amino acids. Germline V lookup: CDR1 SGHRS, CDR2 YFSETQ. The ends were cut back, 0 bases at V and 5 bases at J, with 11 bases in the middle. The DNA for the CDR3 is TGCGCCAGCAGCTTGGAAGGGACGAGTACTGAAGCTTTCTTT. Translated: CASSLEGTSTEAFF. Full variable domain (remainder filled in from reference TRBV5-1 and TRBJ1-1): KAGVTQTPRYLIKTRGQQVTLSCSPISGHRSVSWYQQTPGQGLQFLFEYFSETQRNKGNFPGRFSGRQFSNSRSEMNVSTLELGDSALYLCASSLEGTSTEAFFGQGTRLTVV.

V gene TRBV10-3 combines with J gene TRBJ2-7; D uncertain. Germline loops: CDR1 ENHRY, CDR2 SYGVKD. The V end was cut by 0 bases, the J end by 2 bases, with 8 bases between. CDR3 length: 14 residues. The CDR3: CAISESQVTYEQYF. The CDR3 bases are TGTGCCATCAGTGAGTCTCAGGTTACCTACGAGCAGTACTTC.

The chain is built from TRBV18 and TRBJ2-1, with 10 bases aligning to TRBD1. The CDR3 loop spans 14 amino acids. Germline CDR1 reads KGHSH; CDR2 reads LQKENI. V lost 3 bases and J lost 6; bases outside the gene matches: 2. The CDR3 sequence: CASSPRDRGNEQFF. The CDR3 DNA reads TGTGCCAGCTCACCCAGGGACAGGGGCAATGAGCAGTTCTTC.

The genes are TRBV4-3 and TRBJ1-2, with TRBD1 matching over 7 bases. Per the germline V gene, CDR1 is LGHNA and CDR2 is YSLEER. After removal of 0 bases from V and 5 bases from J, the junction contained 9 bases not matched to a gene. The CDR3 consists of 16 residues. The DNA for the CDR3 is TGCGCCAGCAGCCAAGAAATCCGACAGGGAAGGTATGGCTACACCTTC. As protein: CASSQEIRQGRYGYTF.

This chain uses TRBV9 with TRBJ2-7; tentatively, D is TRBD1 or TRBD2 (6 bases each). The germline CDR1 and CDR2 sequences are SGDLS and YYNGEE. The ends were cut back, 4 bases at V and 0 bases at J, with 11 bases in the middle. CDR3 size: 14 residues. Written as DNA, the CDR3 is TGTGCCAGCAGCCCGGGGGACAACTCCTACGAGCAGTACTTC. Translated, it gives CASSPGDNSYEQYF.

In nucleotides, the CDR3 is TGTGCCAGCAGCTCCCCAGACAGGGGATTCAACGAGCAGTACTTC. Protein product: CASSSPDRGFNEQYF. V is TRBV7-9 and J is TRBJ2-7; TRBD1 matches 8 bases. V lost 4 bases to trimming and J lost 5 bases; unmatched junction nucleotides: 10. CDR1 and CDR2 (germline): SEHNR, FQNEAQ (reference sequence). This CDR3 spans 15 amino acids.

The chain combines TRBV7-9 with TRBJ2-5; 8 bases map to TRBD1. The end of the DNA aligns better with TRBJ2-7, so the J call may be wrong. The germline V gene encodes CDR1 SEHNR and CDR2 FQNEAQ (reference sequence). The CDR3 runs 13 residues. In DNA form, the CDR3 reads TGTGCCAGCAGCCCGGACAGGGACTACGAGCAGTACTTC. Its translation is CASSPDRDYEQYF.

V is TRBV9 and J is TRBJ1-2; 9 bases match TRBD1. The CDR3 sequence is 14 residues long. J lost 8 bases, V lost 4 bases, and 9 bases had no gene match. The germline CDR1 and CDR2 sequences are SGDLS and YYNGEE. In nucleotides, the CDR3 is TGTGCCAGCAGCCTCCTGACAGGGGGAAACGGCTACACCTTC. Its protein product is CASSLLTGGNGYTF.

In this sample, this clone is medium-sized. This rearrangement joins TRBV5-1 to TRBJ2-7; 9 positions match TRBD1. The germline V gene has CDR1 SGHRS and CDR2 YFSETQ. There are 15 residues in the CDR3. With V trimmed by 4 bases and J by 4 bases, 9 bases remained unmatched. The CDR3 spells CASSKGTGNSYEQYF. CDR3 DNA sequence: TGCGCCAGCAGCAAGGGGACAGGGAATTCATACGAGCAGTACTTC.

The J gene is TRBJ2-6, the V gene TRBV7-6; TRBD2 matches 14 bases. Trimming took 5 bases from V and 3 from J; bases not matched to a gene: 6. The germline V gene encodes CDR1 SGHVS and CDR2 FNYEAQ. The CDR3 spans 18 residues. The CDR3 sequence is CASSPAGLAGVGANVLTF. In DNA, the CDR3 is TGTGCCAGCAGCCCAGCGGGACTAGCGGGAGTTGGGGCCAACGTCCTGACTTTC.